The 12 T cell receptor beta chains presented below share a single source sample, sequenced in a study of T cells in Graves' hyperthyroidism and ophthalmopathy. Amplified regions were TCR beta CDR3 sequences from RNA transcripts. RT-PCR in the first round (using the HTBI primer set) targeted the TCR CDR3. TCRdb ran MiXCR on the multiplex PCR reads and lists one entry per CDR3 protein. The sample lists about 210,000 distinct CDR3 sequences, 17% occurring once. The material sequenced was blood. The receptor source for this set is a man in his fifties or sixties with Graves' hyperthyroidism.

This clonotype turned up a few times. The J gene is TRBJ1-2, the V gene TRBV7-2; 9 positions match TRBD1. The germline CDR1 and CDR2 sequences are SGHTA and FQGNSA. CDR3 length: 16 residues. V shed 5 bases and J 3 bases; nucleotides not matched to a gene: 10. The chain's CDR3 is CASSPLGQGGHYGYTF. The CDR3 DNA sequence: TGTGCCAGCAGCCCCCTGGGACAGGGAGGCCACTATGGCTACACCTTC. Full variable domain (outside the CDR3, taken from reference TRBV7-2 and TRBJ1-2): GAGVSQSPSNKVTEKGKDVELRCDPISGHTALYWYRQSLGQGLEFLIYFQGNSAPDKSGLPSDRFSAERTGGSVSTLTIQRTQQEDSAVYLCASSPLGQGGHYGYTFGSGTRLTVV.

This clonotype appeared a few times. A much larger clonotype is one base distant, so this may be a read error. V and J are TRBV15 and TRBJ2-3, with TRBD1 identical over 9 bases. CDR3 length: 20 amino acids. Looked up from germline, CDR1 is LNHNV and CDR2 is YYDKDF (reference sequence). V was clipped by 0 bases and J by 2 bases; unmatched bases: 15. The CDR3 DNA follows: TGTGCCACCAGCAGAGATAATGCCGGACAGGGGATCATGTTCACAGATACGCAGTATTTT. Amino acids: CATSRDNAGQGIMFTDTQYF.

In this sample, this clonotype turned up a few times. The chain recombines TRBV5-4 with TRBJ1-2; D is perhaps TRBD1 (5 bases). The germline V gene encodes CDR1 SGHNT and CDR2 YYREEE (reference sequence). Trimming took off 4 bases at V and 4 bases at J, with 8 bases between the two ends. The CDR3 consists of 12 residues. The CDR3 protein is CASSVDSYGYTF. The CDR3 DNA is TGTGCCAGCAGCGTCGACAGCTATGGCTACACCTTC.

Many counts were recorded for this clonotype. Here the CDR3 reads CSAYRLASGINEQFF. In DNA, the CDR3 is TGCAGTGCTTACCGCCTGGCTAGCGGGATCAATGAGCAGTTCTTC. V gene TRBV20-1 combines with J gene TRBJ2-1; 9 bases agree with TRBD2. Germline loops: CDR1 DFQATT, CDR2 SNEGSKA (reference sequence). After removal of 5 bases from V and 6 bases from J, the junction contained 11 bases not matched to a gene. The CDR3 is 15 residues long.

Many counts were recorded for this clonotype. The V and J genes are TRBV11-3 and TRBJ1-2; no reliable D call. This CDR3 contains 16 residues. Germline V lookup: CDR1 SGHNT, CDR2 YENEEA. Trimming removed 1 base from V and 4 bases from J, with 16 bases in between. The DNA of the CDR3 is TGTGCCAGCAGCTTAGTCCGGGGTAAGGACGGCTATGGCTACACCTTC. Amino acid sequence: CASSLVRGKDGYGYTF.

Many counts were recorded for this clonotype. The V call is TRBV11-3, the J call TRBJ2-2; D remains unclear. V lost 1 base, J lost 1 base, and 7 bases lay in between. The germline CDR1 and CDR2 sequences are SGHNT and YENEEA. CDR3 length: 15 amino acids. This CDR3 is CASSLVPGNTGELFF. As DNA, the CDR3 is TGTGCCAGCAGCTTAGTCCCCGGGAACACCGGGGAGCTGTTTTTT. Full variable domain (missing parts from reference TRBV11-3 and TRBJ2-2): EAGVVQSPRYKIIEKKQPVAFWCNPISGHNTLYWYLQNLGQGPELLIRYENEEAVDDSQLPKDRFSAERLKGVDSTLKIQPAELGDSAVYLCASSLVPGNTGELFFGEGSRLTVL.

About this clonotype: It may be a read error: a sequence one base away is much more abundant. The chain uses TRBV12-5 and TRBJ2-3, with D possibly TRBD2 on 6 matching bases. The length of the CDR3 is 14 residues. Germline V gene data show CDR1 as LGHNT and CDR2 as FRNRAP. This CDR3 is CASGFGTSTGTQYF. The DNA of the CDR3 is TGTGCTAGTGGTTTCGGCACTAGCACAGGTACGCAGTATTTT.

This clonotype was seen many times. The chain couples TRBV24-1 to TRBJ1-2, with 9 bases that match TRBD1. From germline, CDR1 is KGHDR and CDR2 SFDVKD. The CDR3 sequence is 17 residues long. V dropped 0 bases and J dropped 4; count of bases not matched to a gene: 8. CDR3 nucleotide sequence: TGTGCCACCAGTGATTTGACAGGGGGCGTTTCCACCTATGGCTACACCTTC. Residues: CATSDLTGGVSTYGYTF.

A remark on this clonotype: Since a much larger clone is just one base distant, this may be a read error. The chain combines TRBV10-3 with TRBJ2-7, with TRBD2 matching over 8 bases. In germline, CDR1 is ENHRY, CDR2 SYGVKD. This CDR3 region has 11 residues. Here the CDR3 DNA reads TGTACCACCTGGACTAGCTCCGAGCAGTACTTC. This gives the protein CTTWTSSEQYF.

The CDR3 here is CASSVYVTGDTGELFF. DNA for the CDR3: TGTGCCAGCAGCGTATATGTTACAGGGGACACCGGGGAGCTGTTTTTT. The chain uses TRBV9 and TRBJ2-2; 7 bases align to TRBD1. In germline, CDR1 is SGDLS, CDR2 YYNGEE. The ends lost 1 base at V and 3 bases at J; junction bases unmatched: 6. CDR3 length equals 16 residues.

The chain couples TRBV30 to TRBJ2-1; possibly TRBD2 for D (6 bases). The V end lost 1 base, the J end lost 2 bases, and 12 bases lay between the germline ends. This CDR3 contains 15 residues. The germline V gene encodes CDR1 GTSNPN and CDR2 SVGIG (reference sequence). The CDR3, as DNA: TGTGCCTGGAGTGAAGGTCCGGGAGCCTACAATGAGCAGTTCTTC. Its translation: CAWSEGPGAYNEQFF.

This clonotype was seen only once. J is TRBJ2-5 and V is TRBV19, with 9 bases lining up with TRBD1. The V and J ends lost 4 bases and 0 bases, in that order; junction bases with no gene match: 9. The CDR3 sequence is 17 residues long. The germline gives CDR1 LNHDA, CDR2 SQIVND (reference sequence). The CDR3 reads CASSKETRDRDQETQYF. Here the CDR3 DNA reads TGTGCCAGTAGTAAAGAAACCCGGGACAGGGACCAAGAGACCCAGTACTTC.